Presented here are 17 T cell receptor beta chains from one specimen sequenced in a study of radiation and T cells in renal cell carcinoma. TCRdb's copy holds only in-frame clones and misses some; the assay was immunoSEQ multiplex PCR. This table holds over 120,000 clones, roughly 90% found once. The time point here: blood 4 weeks post-SBRT, at nephrectomy. Treatment: 15 Gy SBRT to primary tumor, nephrectomy 4 weeks later. This material consisted of blood, taken from a patient whose treatment included radiotherapy and nephrectomy. The receptor source for this set is a woman in her forties or fifties with renal cell carcinoma.

This chain uses TRBV19 with TRBJ2-5, with unresolved D. Germline values: CDR1 LNHDA, CDR2 SQIVND (reference sequence). The CDR3 extends over 13 amino acids. The ends were cut back, 3 bases at V and 4 bases at J, with 9 bases in the middle. The CDR3 coding sequence is TGTGCCAGTAGTATTGGTTTGAGAGAGACCCAGTACTTC. Translated, it gives CASSIGLRETQYF.

The genes are TRBV30 and TRBJ1-4; D gene ambiguous. The V end was cut by 0 bases, the J end by 0 bases, with 11 bases between. Germline CDR1 is GTSNPN and CDR2 is SVGIG (reference sequence). The CDR3 contains 16 residues. The CDR3 loop is CAWSVSLGATNEKLFF. In DNA, the CDR3 is TGTGCCTGGAGTGTAAGCCTCGGGGCAACTAATGAAAAACTGTTTTTT.

The chain recombines TRBV10-2 with TRBJ1-1; 9 bases align to TRBD1. From germline, CDR1 is WSHSY and CDR2 SAAADI. The trim removed 6 bases at V and 6 bases at J, leaving 5 bases unmatched. The CDR3 covers 13 residues. CDR3 sequence reads: CASRQGAGAEAFF. The CDR3 DNA sequence: TGCGCCAGCAGACAGGGGGCTGGAGCTGAAGCTTTCTTT.

The gene calls are TRBV7-9 and TRBJ2-7; D is perhaps TRBD2 (6 bases). There are 13 residues in the CDR3. Germline values: CDR1 SEHNR, CDR2 FQNEAQ (reference sequence). V was cut by 2 bases and J by 4 bases, with 9 bases left in between. The CDR3 reads CASSLPGRYEQYF. The CDR3 nucleotides read TGTGCCAGCAGCTTACCAGGGAGGTACGAGCAGTACTTC.

The chain combines TRBV19 with TRBJ2-7; tentative D call: TRBD1 (5 bases). This CDR3 comprises 13 residues. Germline assignment: CDR1 LNHDA and CDR2 SQIVND (reference sequence). With 5 bases removed from V and 7 bases from J, the gap between germline ends came to 15 bases. The CDR3 here is CASSWAGKSEQYF. The CDR3 nucleotides read TGTGCCAGTAGTTGGGCAGGGAAATCGGAGCAGTACTTC.

The chain combines TRBV10-1 with TRBJ2-3; D perhaps matches TRBD2 (6 bases). Trimming pared 3 bases from V and 2 bases from J, leaving 15 bases between. CDR3 length: 16 residues. Germline V CDR1 and CDR2: WNHNN, SYGVQD (reference sequence). CDR3 protein: CASSDREAGFTDTQYF. CDR3 nucleotides: TGCGCCAGCAGTGATAGGGAGGCAGGGTTCACAGATACGCAGTATTTT.

This sequence joins TRBV5-6 and TRBJ1-5; D uncertain. V dropped 0 bases and J dropped 0 bases, with 1 base sitting between them. CDR3 size: 13 residues. Germline loops: CDR1 SGHDT, CDR2 YYEEEE. The CDR3 region has the DNA TGTGCCAGCAGCTTGGGTAGCAATCAGCCCCAGCATTTT. Its protein is CASSLGSNQPQHF.

This clone was seen a single time. This rearrangement joins TRBV5-1 to TRBJ1-4; possible D gene TRBD1, 5 bases. Germline-derived CDR1 and CDR2 are SGHRS and YFSETQ. The CDR3 covers 13 residues. Trimming shortened V by 7 bases and J by 3 bases, and 10 bases separated the two germline ends. The CDR3 nucleotides read TGCGCCAGCTCGGGGGGTGCTAATGAAAAACTGTTTTTT. Its protein is CASSGGANEKLFF.

The chain recombines TRBV5-6 with TRBJ2-7; 9 nucleotides agree with TRBD1. Trimming at V came to 4 bases and at J to 3 bases, leaving 5 bases not matched to a gene. CDR3 length: 14 residues. The germline V gene has CDR1 SGHDT and CDR2 YYEEEE. The CDR3 region has the DNA TGTGCCAGCAGCCCGGGGACAGGGATCTACGAGCAGTACTTC. Amino acids: CASSPGTGIYEQYF.

The chain links TRBV27 to TRBJ1-4; unclear D gene. V lost 3 bases to trimming and J lost 4 bases, with 12 bases between them. Germline CDR1 reads MNHEY; CDR2 reads SMNVEV (reference sequence). CDR3 size: 15 residues. The CDR3 here is CASSFKAQINEKLFF. The CDR3 DNA reads as TGTGCCAGCAGTTTTAAGGCACAGATTAATGAAAAACTGTTTTTT.

DNA of the CDR3: TGCAGTGCTAGAGACACCCCTCAGTTGTACTTC. It codes for CSARDTPQLYF. The V gene is TRBV20-1, the J gene TRBJ2-5, with D hard to call. The germline gives CDR1 DFQATT, CDR2 SNEGSKA (reference sequence). CDR3 length: 11 amino acids. The V gene lost 0 bases and the J gene lost 13 bases, with 12 bases spanning the gap.

This clone was seen only once. This chain uses TRBV5-1 with TRBJ2-2; 8 nucleotides match TRBD1. J was trimmed by 0 bases and V by 9 bases; bases with no gene match: 7. The CDR3 loop spans 15 amino acids. Germline CDR1 reads SGHRS; CDR2 reads YFSETQ. The CDR3 DNA reads as TGCGCCACCTCGACAGGGGCCACGAACACCGGGGAGCTGTTTTTT. The encoded protein is CATSTGATNTGELFF.

This chain joins TRBV6-4 and TRBJ2-3, with TRBD2 matching 13 bases. Trimming at V came to 4 bases and at J to 8 bases, leaving 6 bases not matched to a gene. Germline CDR1 MRHNA, CDR2 SNTAGT. This CDR3 spans 15 amino acids. CDR3 nucleotide sequence: TGTGCCAGCAGTGCCACTAGCGGGGGGGAATCTACGCAGTATTTT. It encodes CASSATSGGESTQYF.

This clone was detected only a few times. The rearrangement links TRBV10-1 to TRBJ1-6; maybe TRBD1 (5 bases). The germline V and J ends were trimmed by 6 bases and 7 bases, with 10 bases remaining between them. CDR1 is WNHNN, CDR2 SYGVQD, per germline (reference sequence). The CDR3 has 13 residues. CDR3 residues: CASSGGVNSPLHF. The CDR3, as DNA: TGCGCCAGCAGCGGGGGGGTGAATTCACCCCTCCACTTT.

The J gene is TRBJ1-2, the V gene TRBV5-1, with 11 bases lining up with TRBD1. Germline V CDR1 and CDR2: SGHRS, YFSETQ. The V and J ends lost 0 bases and 6 bases, in that order; junction bases with no gene match: 1. CDR3 length: 14 amino acids. The CDR3 DNA reads as TGCGCCAGCAGCTTGGGGGACAGGGGGAATGGCTACACCTTC. Encoded protein: CASSLGDRGNGYTF.

CDR3 protein: CASSVGTPTYEQYF. The CDR3 DNA sequence: TGCGCCAGCAGCGTCGGGACCCCTACCTACGAGCAGTACTTC. V gene TRBV5-1 combines with J gene TRBJ2-7, with D perhaps given as TRBD1 or TRBD2 (5 bases each). Trimming shortened V by 4 bases and J by 2 bases, and 13 bases separated the two germline ends. This CDR3 region has 14 residues. CDR1 and CDR2 from the germline V gene are SGHRS and YFSETQ.

V usage is TRBV15 and J usage is TRBJ1-5, with D hard to call. Germline-derived CDR1 and CDR2 are LNHNV and YYDKDF (reference sequence). The V end lost 1 base, the J end lost 4 bases, and 11 bases lay between the germline ends. The CDR3 is 15 amino acids. In DNA, the CDR3 is TGTGCCACCAGCAGAGCGGGGTATGGGAATCAGCCCCAGCATTTT. It codes for CATSRAGYGNQPQHF.